One TCR beta chain is described in this entry. The antigen is undetermined. This sample is part of a study of T cell responses to AZD1222 COVID-19 vaccine. At the level of the study: The study pooled second doses at about 4 or about 12 weeks. Broader study findings: Baseline serology detected seropositivity in only 6 or 7 AZD1222 recipients. The donors showed a predominance of white British ancestry and of females, with possible underestimation of clonal diversity. The CD4 TCRs associated with vaccination extended across spike and predominated at 160-218 and 743-854.

The V end lost 3 bases, the J end lost 7 bases, and 13 bases lay between the germline ends. The CDR3 loop spans 13 amino acids. Per the germline V gene, CDR1 is MNHEY and CDR2 is SMNVEV (reference sequence). Libraries were prepared by immunoSEQ multiplex PCR; TCRdb keeps only in-frame clonotypes and omits some of them. The sample includes about 160,000 clones, more than 70% seen only once; the top ten take around 5.5%. Source: peripheral blood, taken on day 0 of AZD1222 vaccination. The TCR comes from an adult in good health. The chain is built from TRBV27 and TRBJ2-7; perhaps TRBD2 as D (5 bases). The CDR3 sequence is CASSFRGKEEQYF. The CDR3 DNA is TGTGCCAGCAGTTTCCGGGGAAAAGAGGAGCAGTACTTC.